This T cell receptor beta chain was found in a study of vaccination effects on CD4 cells after COVID-19. The germline CDR1 and CDR2 sequences are MRHNA and SNTAGT. The V gene lost 0 bases and the J gene lost 0 bases, with 12 bases spanning the gap. This CDR3 contains 18 residues. Only in-frame clones appear in the TCRdb table, and some are missing; sequencing was by immunoSEQ multiplex PCR. The profile covers about 22,000 clones, with 60% to 80% appearing a single time and around 23% taken by the ten largest. Study-level findings and limits: Pronounced clonal contraction occurred in clones induced by infection and by vaccine late after vaccination.

As concerns this clone: Its cognate antigen is unknown.

Under the ViraFEST assay, PBMC were stimulated with viral peptide pools so that antigen-specific CD4+ T cells expanded. Sequencing was performed afterwards. CD4+ T cells were isolated after roughly nine days of culture. It was two doses of either the BNT162b2 or mRNA-1273 vaccine that participants received. Vaccinated participants had no history of SARS-CoV-2 infection and tested negative for nucleocapsid antibodies. This sequence joins TRBV6-4 and TRBJ2-6, with D uncertain. The source of this sequence is a human donor who received a COVID-19 vaccine. The sample here was CD4+ T cells from PBMCs cultured with HCoV-NL63 spike peptides, taken after COVID-19 vaccination. CDR3 nucleotides: TGTGCCAGCAGTGACTCAATCCAATTTAGCTCTGGGGCCAACGTCCTGACTTTC. The encoded protein is CASSDSIQFSSGANVLTF.